One sample yielded the 15 T cell receptor beta chains listed below, sequenced in a study of OX40 agonist ivuxolimab in advanced cancers. Clones were sequenced by immunoSEQ multiplex PCR, and TCRdb holds only the in-frame ones, with some missing. The table lists under 60,000 clones, 75% to 90% of them singletons. Here the sequenced sample was CD4+ or CD8+ T cells sorted from blood, taken in a trial of the OX40 agonist ivuxolimab. The receptors were gathered from an adult with an advanced solid tumor such as melanoma, head and neck, liver or kidney cancer.

CDR3 in amino acids: CASASGLANEQYF. For the CDR3, the DNA is TGTGCCAGCGCTTCCGGACTAGCGAACGAGCAGTACTTC. The chain has TRBV7-9 and TRBJ2-7, with 9 positions matching TRBD2. Germline values: CDR1 SEHNR, CDR2 FQNEAQ (reference sequence). Trimming took 8 bases from V and 5 from J; bases not matched to a gene: 7. This CDR3 is built from 13 residues.

V is TRBV12-5 and J is TRBJ1-4, with unresolved D. V was cut by 3 bases and J by 3 bases, with 2 bases left in between. This CDR3 spans 12 amino acids. Germline V gives CDR1 LGHNT, CDR2 FRNRAP. CDR3 protein: CASGFPNEKLFF. In DNA form, the CDR3 reads TGTGCTAGTGGTTTTCCTAATGAAAAACTGTTTTTT.

This clone occurred once. The chain links TRBV5-4 to TRBJ2-7; 8 nucleotides line up with TRBD2. CDR3 size: 16 residues. CDR1 and CDR2 from the germline V gene are SGHNT and YYREEE (reference sequence). The V segment lost 4 bases and the J segment 0 bases; nucleotides outside the gene matches: 9. CDR3 protein: CASSDITSGDSYEQYF. For the CDR3, the DNA is TGTGCCAGCAGCGACATCACTAGCGGCGACTCCTACGAGCAGTACTTC.

The gene calls are TRBV7-9 and TRBJ2-7; D may be TRBD1 or TRBD2 (5 bases each). V was clipped by 5 bases and J by 2 bases, with 19 bases between them. CDR3 length: 16 amino acids. The germline gives CDR1 SEHNR, CDR2 FQNEAQ (reference sequence). The CDR3 DNA reads as TGTGCCAGCAGCCCCCGCCTCGGGGCAGCTACCTACGAGCAGTACTTC. Its translation is CASSPRLGAATYEQYF.

The chain employs TRBV11-2 and TRBJ2-1; D is unresolved. Per germline, CDR1 SGHAT and CDR2 FQNNGV. V was shortened by 8 bases and J by 0 bases, with 11 bases between the two germline ends. The length of the CDR3 is 14 residues. The CDR3 nucleotides are TGTGCCAGCTACGGGCTAAGCTCCTACAATGAGCAGTTCTTC. The encoded protein is CASYGLSSYNEQFF.

The chain joins TRBV6-1 to TRBJ2-7; TRBD2 aligns across 7 bases. The germline V gene has CDR1 MNHNS and CDR2 SASEGT. V gave up 4 bases and J gave up 2 bases; unmatched junction bases: 5. The CDR3 totals 14 residues. The CDR3 region is CASSVVAGPYEQYF. The DNA of the CDR3 is TGTGCCAGCAGTGTAGTAGCGGGCCCCTACGAGCAGTACTTC.

The chain combines TRBV5-6 with TRBJ2-7; D remains unclear. CDR1 and CDR2 from the germline V gene are SGHDT and YYEEEE. V was pared by 1 base and J by 0 bases, with 8 bases between. This CDR3 is 14 amino acids long. As DNA, the CDR3 is TGTGCCAGCAGCTTGAAAGTTTCCTCCTACGAGCAGTACTTC. Its translation: CASSLKVSSYEQYF.

The genes are TRBV19 and TRBJ2-5; 7 bases are a match to TRBD1. There are 15 residues in the CDR3. V shed 3 bases, J shed 6 bases, and the junction held 10 bases outside the gene matches. Germline CDR1 is LNHDA and CDR2 is SQIVND (reference sequence). CDR3 protein: CASSIGQALGQTQYF. The CDR3 DNA reads TGTGCCAGTAGTATTGGACAGGCCTTGGGGCAGACCCAGTACTTC.

This chain connects TRBV27 to TRBJ2-7; 8 nucleotides line up with TRBD1. The V gene's germline CDR1 is MNHEY and CDR2 SMNVEV (reference sequence). This CDR3 region has 14 residues. The J segment lost 4 bases and the V segment lost 3 bases, leaving 5 bases of the junction unmatched. As DNA, the CDR3 is TGTGCCAGCAGTTTTTCAGGGGGCTTTTACGAGCAGTACTTC. Protein product: CASSFSGGFYEQYF.

This clone appeared once. The chain is built from TRBV27 and TRBJ1-1; weak D call: TRBD1 (6 bases). V was clipped by 1 base and J by 1 base, with 10 bases between them. The germline V gene encodes CDR1 MNHEY and CDR2 SMNVEV (reference sequence). This CDR3 comprises 15 residues. CDR3 nucleotides: TGTGCCAGCAGTTTATTAGGGGGGGCGAACACTGAAGCTTTCTTT. Amino acid sequence: CASSLLGGANTEAFF.

This chain joins TRBV29-1 and TRBJ2-7; weak D call: TRBD1 (6 bases). The CDR3 contains 14 residues. CDR1 and CDR2 from the germline V gene are SQVTM and ANQGSEA. The V and J ends lost 0 bases and 7 bases respectively, with 16 bases between them. The CDR3 protein is CSVEDHDRSEEQYF. The DNA of the CDR3 is TGCAGCGTTGAAGATCATGACAGGTCTGAGGAGCAGTACTTC.

CDR3 sequence (DNA): TGTGCCAGCAGCCCCCGGGGGGGGGCTTGGGGCTACACCTTC. Translated, it gives CASSPRGGAWGYTF. This chain links TRBV7-2 with TRBJ1-2; D might be TRBD1 (6 bases). Trimming removed 5 bases at V and 8 bases at J, with 18 bases between. The germline gives CDR1 SGHTA, CDR2 FQGNSA. CDR3 size: 14 residues.

A single count supports this clone. The V and J genes are TRBV2 and TRBJ1-2, with D unresolved. V gave up 5 bases and J gave up 2 bases, with 9 bases separating them. The germline V gene has CDR1 SNHLY and CDR2 FYNNEI. The CDR3 is 13 amino acids. The DNA for the CDR3 is TGTGCCAGCAGTCCTGGACTGAACTATGGCTACACCTTC. Protein product: CASSPGLNYGYTF.

The sample holds a few counts of this clone. This rearrangement joins TRBV5-8 to TRBJ1-5, with D hard to call. This CDR3 spans 13 amino acids. In germline, CDR1 is SGHTS, CDR2 YDEGEE. Trimming removed 0 bases from V and 5 bases from J, with 6 bases in between. The CDR3 bases are TGTGCCAGCAGCTTGGGGGGTGATCAGCCCCAGCATTTT. This encodes CASSLGGDQPQHF. The full variable domain, rest sourced from reference TRBV5-8 and TRBJ1-5, is EAGVTQSPTHLIKTRGQQATLRCSPISGHTSVYWYQQALGLGLQFLLWYDEGEERNRGNFPPRFSGRQFPNYSSELNVNALELEDSALYLCASSLGGDQPQHFGDGTRLSIL.

The chain links TRBV2 to TRBJ2-2; no clear D gene. Germline-derived CDR1 and CDR2 are SNHLY and FYNNEI. V lost 8 bases to trimming and J lost 4 bases, with 8 bases between them. The CDR3 loop spans 12 amino acids. CDR3 in amino acids: CASFAATGELFF. The CDR3 DNA is TGTGCCAGCTTCGCAGCCACCGGGGAGCTGTTTTTT.